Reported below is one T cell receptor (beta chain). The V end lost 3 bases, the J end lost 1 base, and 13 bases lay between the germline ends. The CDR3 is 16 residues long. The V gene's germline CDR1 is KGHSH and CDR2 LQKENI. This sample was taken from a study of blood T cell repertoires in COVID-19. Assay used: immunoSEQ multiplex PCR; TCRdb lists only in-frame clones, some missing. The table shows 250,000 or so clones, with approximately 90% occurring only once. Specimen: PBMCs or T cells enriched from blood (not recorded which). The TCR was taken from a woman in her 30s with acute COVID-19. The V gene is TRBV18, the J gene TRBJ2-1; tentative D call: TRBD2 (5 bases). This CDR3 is CASSPPSMPSYNEQFF. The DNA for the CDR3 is TGTGCCAGCTCACCTCCTAGCATGCCTTCCTACAATGAGCAGTTCTTC.